This is a list of T cell receptor beta chains from one sample in a study of cytomegalovirus exposure and HLA in healthy donors. Method: immunoSEQ multiplex PCR; TCRdb's copy keeps in-frame clones and lacks some. Among some 120,000 clones listed, 80% to 90% were seen once. Sequencing was performed on PBMCs. The receptors were sampled from a woman between 18 and 29 years old in good health and CMV-seronegative. The CDR3 runs from the conserved cysteine through the conserved F or W. The order of the fields is clone size, J gene, D gene, V gene, CDR3 protein, CDR3 DNA. The D gene is left open where the match is weak. Rows give clone size only sometimes, using once, few, many, or a class for an expanded clone.

>NA|TRBJ1-2|TRBD1|TRBV6-4
CASSDPRTGNYGYTF
TGTGCCAGCAGTGACCCTCGGACAGGGAACTATGGCTACACCTTC
>NA|TRBJ2-3|TRBD2|TRBV5-1
CASGPGSYGGGAADTQYF
TGCGCCAGCGGCCCGGGGTCTTACGGCGGGGGGGCTGCAGATACGCAGTATTTT
>NA|TRBJ2-7|TRBD2|TRBV4-3
CASSQARSGATYEQYF
TGCGCCAGCAGCCAAGCCCGTAGCGGGGCCACCTACGAGCAGTACTTC
>once|TRBJ2-2|TRBD2|TRBV5-6
CASSFQAGAITGELFF
TGTGCCAGCAGCTTCCAAGCGGGAGCGATCACCGGGGAGCTGTTTTTT
>NA|TRBJ2-3|NA|TRBV4-2
CASSPPLGRPITDTQYF
TGTGCCAGCAGCCCACCTTTAGGGAGGCCCATCACAGATACGCAGTATTTT
>NA|TRBJ2-2|NA|TRBV2
CASKASANTGELFF
TGTGCCAGCAAGGCTAGCGCGAACACCGGGGAGCTGTTTTTT
>once|TRBJ1-4|NA|TRBV6-5
CASSPRGVDEKLFF
TGTGCCAGCAGTCCCCGGGGGGTCGATGAAAAACTGTTTTTT
>once|TRBJ2-7|TRBD1|TRBV28
CASSVTGDGEQYF
TGTGCCAGCAGTGTTACAGGGGACGGCGAGCAGTACTTC
>NA|TRBJ2-2|NA|TRBV27
CASSFLYTGELFF
TGTGCCAGCAGTTTTCTCTACACCGGGGAGCTGTTTTTT
>few|TRBJ1-5|NA|TRBV19
CASSMGRGSHQPQHF
TGTGCCAGTAGTATGGGAAGGGGCTCGCATCAGCCCCAGCATTTT
>once|TRBJ2-1|NA|TRBV6-6
CASATTNEQFF
TGTGCCAGCGCCACTACCAATGAGCAGTTCTTC
>NA|TRBJ1-6|TRBD1|TRBV2
CASRSPGTGVRNSPLHF
TGTGCCAGCCGAAGCCCGGGGACAGGGGTTCGAAATTCACCCCTCCACTTT
>NA|TRBJ2-2|TRBD2|TRBV30
CAYQPGGNTGELFF
TGTGCCTATCAACCGGGAGGGAACACCGGGGAGCTGTTTTTT
>NA|TRBJ2-7|TRBD1|TRBV28
CASSSPGQGAYEQYF
TGTGCCAGCAGTAGCCCGGGACAGGGGGCGTACGAGCAGTACTTC
>once|TRBJ2-3|TRBD2|TRBV28
CASREGLAGGPATDTQYF
TGTGCCAGCAGGGAGGGGCTAGCGGGAGGGCCCGCCACAGATACGCAGTATTTT
>NA|TRBJ1-4|NA|TRBV6-5
CASSSPGDEKLFF
TGTGCCAGCAGTTCTCCAGGGGATGAAAAACTGTTTTTT
>NA|TRBJ2-5|TRBD2|TRBV7-2
CASSLSPLLVAGGETQYF
TGTGCCAGCAGCTTAAGCCCGCTTCTGGTAGCGGGGGGGGAGACCCAGTACTTC
>NA|TRBJ2-3|TRBD2|TRBV5-1
CASSLGGAGAGTQYF
TGCGCCAGCAGCCTCGGGGGGGCGGGTGCAGGTACGCAGTATTTT
>NA|TRBJ2-2|TRBD1|TRBV28
CASSLRRQGELFF
TGTGCCAGCAGTTTAAGACGACAGGGAGAGCTGTTTTTT
>NA|TRBJ1-6|TRBD1|TRBV2
CASSRRDSKKNSPLHF
TGTGCCAGCAGCCGCCGGGACAGTAAGAAAAATTCACCCCTCCACTTT
>NA|TRBJ1-1|NA|TRBV6-5
CASHTGSEAFF
TGTGCCAGCCATACAGGGAGTGAAGCTTTCTTT
>NA|TRBJ1-5|TRBD1|TRBV5-1
CAPRDSHRSNQPQHF
TGCGCCCCCCGGGACAGCCATCGTAGCAATCAGCCCCAGCATTTT
>NA|TRBJ2-5|NA|TRBV10-3
CAISGNSQETQYF
TGTGCCATCAGTGGAAACAGTCAAGAGACCCAGTACTTC
>NA|TRBJ2-1|TRBD2|TRBV6-1
CASSGTSGGVYEQFF
TGTGCCAGCAGTGGAACTAGCGGGGGTGTGTATGAGCAGTTCTTC
>NA|TRBJ2-7|NA|TRBV4-2
CASSQEHGAGNYEQYF
TGTGCCAGCAGCCAAGAGCACGGTGCAGGCAACTACGAGCAGTACTTC
>NA|TRBJ1-5|NA|TRBV28
CASTRGLSNQPQHF
TGTGCCAGCACTCGAGGGCTTAGCAATCAGCCCCAGCATTTT